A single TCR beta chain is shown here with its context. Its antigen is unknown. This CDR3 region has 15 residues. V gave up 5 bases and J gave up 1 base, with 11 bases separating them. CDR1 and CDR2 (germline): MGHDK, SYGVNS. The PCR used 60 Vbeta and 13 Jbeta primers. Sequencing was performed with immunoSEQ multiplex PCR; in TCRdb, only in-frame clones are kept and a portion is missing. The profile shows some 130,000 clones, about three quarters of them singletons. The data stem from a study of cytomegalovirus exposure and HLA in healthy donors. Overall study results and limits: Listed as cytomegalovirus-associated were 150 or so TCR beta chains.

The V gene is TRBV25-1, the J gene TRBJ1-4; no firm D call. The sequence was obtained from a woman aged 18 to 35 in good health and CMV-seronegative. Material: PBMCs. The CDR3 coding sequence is TGTGCCAGCAGTCCCTCCCCGGGAACTAATGAAAAACTGTTTTTT. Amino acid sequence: CASSPSPGTNEKLFF. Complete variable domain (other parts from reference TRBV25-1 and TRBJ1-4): EADIYQTPRYLVIGTGKKITLECSQTMGHDKMYWYQQDPGMELHLIHYSYGVNSTEKGDLSSESTVSRIRTEHFPLTLESARPSHTSQYLCASSPSPGTNEKLFFGSGTQLSVL.